A single sample is the source of the 19 T cell receptor beta chains below, sequenced in a study of T cells in localized non-small cell lung cancer. Sequenced by immunoSEQ multiplex PCR; TCRdb stores in-frame clones only, minus some. This sample has fewer than 30,000 clones, with roughly 90% found just once. Sequenced here: PBMCs, sampled before any cancer treatment. These receptors all come from a man aged 40 to 69 with stage II lung adenocarcinoma.

The chain couples TRBV6-5 to TRBJ1-5; 8 bases map to TRBD1. The germline V gene encodes CDR1 MNHEY and CDR2 SVGAGI. This CDR3 comprises 14 residues. The trim removed 10 bases at V and 3 bases at J, leaving 8 bases unmatched. The DNA for the CDR3 is TGTGCCACGCGGTCAGGGGGCAACAATCAGCCCCAGCATTTT. As protein: CATRSGGNNQPQHF.

This clone was seen once. This chain links TRBV18 with TRBJ2-7; possibly TRBD2 for D (6 bases). Germline V gene sequence: CDR1 KGHSH, CDR2 LQKENI. This CDR3 comprises 15 residues. The V end lost 5 bases, the J end lost 0 bases, and 14 bases lay between the germline ends. The CDR3: CASSEGLLVSYEQYF. The CDR3, as DNA: TGTGCCAGCTCAGAGGGACTCTTAGTCTCCTACGAGCAGTACTTC.

This chain links TRBV19 with TRBJ2-1; 10 bases are a match to TRBD2. The CDR3 has 18 amino acids. Unmatched junction bases numbered 18, after V lost 0 bases and J lost 13 bases. The V gene's germline CDR1 is LNHDA and CDR2 SQIVND (reference sequence). CDR3 coding DNA: TGTGCCAGTAGTATAGATCTAAGTACTAGCGGGGCCGAATACTCACAGTTCTTC. Translation: CASSIDLSTSGAEYSQFF.

This rearrangement joins TRBV6-6 to TRBJ2-1; TRBD2 might be the D (7 bases). The germline V gene has CDR1 MNHNY and CDR2 SVGAGI (reference sequence). Trimming removed 6 bases from V and 4 bases from J, with 16 bases in between. CDR3 size: 15 residues. CDR3 in DNA: TGTGCCAGCAGCGACGGGGGGACACAATACAATGAGCAGTTCTTC. It yields the protein CASSDGGTQYNEQFF.

V and J are TRBV9 and TRBJ2-5; TRBD2 agrees at 8 bases. This CDR3 has 13 amino acids. CDR1 is SGDLS and CDR2 is YYNGEE in the germline V gene. V shed 3 bases, J shed 5 bases, and the junction held 3 bases outside the gene matches. As DNA, the CDR3 is TGTGCCAGCAGCGCAGCGGGGGAGGAGACCCAGTACTTC. Translating it yields CASSAAGEETQYF.

The rearrangement links TRBV7-2 to TRBJ2-3; D call uncertain. Between the trimmed V and J ends, which lost 2 bases and 6 bases, there was a span of 9 bases. This CDR3 contains 13 residues. CDR1 is SGHTA, CDR2 FQGNSA, per germline. For the CDR3, the DNA is TGTGCCAGCAGCTTAAGGTTGGGGGATACGCAGTATTTT. This gives the protein CASSLRLGDTQYF.

The rearrangement uses TRBV9 and TRBJ2-1; D is perhaps TRBD2 (5 bases). Germline V gene sequence: CDR1 SGDLS, CDR2 YYNGEE. The CDR3 spans 15 residues. Trimming took 0 bases from V and 6 from J, leaving 13 bases between them. The CDR3 here is CASSVGPDYLNEQFF. CDR3 nucleotides: TGTGCCAGCAGCGTAGGACCAGACTACCTCAATGAGCAGTTCTTC.

This CDR3 reads CASKIQPSGANVLTF. Here the CDR3 DNA reads TGTGCCAGCAAGATTCAGCCCTCTGGGGCCAACGTCCTGACTTTC. This chain links TRBV7-8 with TRBJ2-6; no clear D. CDR1 is SGHVS and CDR2 is FQNEAQ in the germline V gene. The ends were cut back, 7 bases at V and 0 bases at J, with 10 bases in the middle. The CDR3 is 15 residues long.

The V gene is TRBV28, the J gene TRBJ1-1; D remains unclear. The CDR3 length is 14 residues. CDR1 MDHEN and CDR2 SYDVKM come from the germline V gene. Trimming cost V 1 base and J 4 bases, with 10 bases left between them. CDR3 residues: CASSLSGFGTEAFF. CDR3 in DNA: TGTGCCAGCAGTTTATCTGGTTTCGGCACTGAAGCTTTCTTT.

This sequence joins TRBV4-2 and TRBJ2-2, with 8 bases aligning to TRBD1. The germline CDR1 and CDR2 sequences are LGHNA and YNFKEQ. V dropped 4 bases and J dropped 1; count of bases not matched to a gene: 5. CDR3 length: 16 residues. The chain's CDR3 is CASSLAGQENTGELFF. The CDR3 bases are TGTGCCAGCAGCCTCGCGGGACAGGAGAACACCGGGGAGCTGTTTTTT.

The chain couples TRBV27 to TRBJ1-5; the D gene is possibly TRBD1 (5 bases). Germline V CDR1 and CDR2: MNHEY, SMNVEV (reference sequence). The CDR3 runs 13 residues. The germline V and J ends were trimmed by 2 bases and 7 bases, with 9 bases remaining between them. CDR3 sequence reads: CASSLQGGQPQHF. The CDR3 DNA follows: TGTGCCAGCAGTTTACAGGGAGGACAGCCCCAGCATTTT.

V usage is TRBV29-1 and J usage is TRBJ2-7; 9 nucleotides align to TRBD1. The CDR3 is 12 residues long. The J segment lost 3 bases and the V segment lost 6 bases, leaving 3 bases of the junction unmatched. The V gene's germline CDR1 is SQVTM and CDR2 ANQGSEA. The CDR3 is CSVGGQGYEQYF. For the CDR3, the DNA is TGCAGCGTCGGGGGACAGGGCTACGAGCAGTACTTC.

V is TRBV13 and J is TRBJ2-5; D may be TRBD2 (6 bases). This CDR3 region has 15 residues. CDR1 and CDR2 (germline): PRHDT, FYEKMQ (reference sequence). V dropped 5 bases and J dropped 2 bases, with 15 bases sitting between them. The CDR3: CASSEGLQAQETQYF. CDR3 DNA sequence: TGTGCCAGCAGCGAGGGACTCCAGGCTCAAGAGACCCAGTACTTC. Full variable domain (outside the CDR3, taken from reference TRBV13 and TRBJ2-5): AAGVIQSPRHLIKEKRETATLKCYPIPRHDTVYWYQQGPGQDPQFLISFYEKMQSDKGSIPDRFSAQQFSDYHSELNMSSLELGDSALYFCASSEGLQAQETQYFGPGTRLLVL.

This sequence joins TRBV10-3 and TRBJ1-1; D possibly corresponds to TRBD1 (5 bases). Germline lookup yields CDR1 ENHRY and CDR2 SYGVKD. There are 14 residues in the CDR3. V was pared by 4 bases and J by 1 base, with 10 bases between. This chain's CDR3 is CAISGGESNTEAFF. The CDR3 coding sequence is TGTGCCATCAGTGGAGGGGAGTCGAACACTGAAGCTTTCTTT.

The chain recombines TRBV6-5 with TRBJ2-3; D might be TRBD2 (6 bases). This CDR3 has 12 amino acids. Germline lookup yields CDR1 MNHEY and CDR2 SVGAGI. Trimming pared 7 bases from V and 4 bases from J, leaving 9 bases between. CDR3 nucleotide sequence: TGTGCCAGCACCGGGGAGGCAGATACGCAGTATTTT. This sequence encodes CASTGEADTQYF.

V gene TRBV7-2 combines with J gene TRBJ1-5, with D perhaps TRBD1 (5 bases). Germline-derived CDR1 and CDR2 are SGHTA and FQGNSA. Trimming left V 5 bases short and J 0 bases short, with 11 bases between. The CDR3 totals 15 residues. The CDR3 DNA is TGTGCCAGCAGCCCGGGGACTTTTAGCAATCAGCCCCAGCATTTT. Amino acid sequence: CASSPGTFSNQPQHF.

The J gene is TRBJ2-6, the V gene TRBV21-1. TRBV21-1 corresponds to a pseudogene. The CDR3 extends over 14 amino acids. The CDR3 here is CASLVVSGANVLTF. DNA of the CDR3: TGTGCCAGCTTGGTTGTGTCTGGGGCCAACGTCCTGACTTTC.

V gene TRBV19 combines with J gene TRBJ2-1; perhaps TRBD2 as D (5 bases). V lost 2 bases, J lost 2 bases, and 10 bases lay in between. Germline V gene data show CDR1 as LNHDA and CDR2 as SQIVND (reference sequence). This CDR3 is 15 amino acids long. CDR3 region: CASSIPRVTYNEQFF. In DNA form, the CDR3 reads TGTGCCAGTAGTATACCGAGGGTGACCTACAATGAGCAGTTCTTC.

V gene TRBV11-2 combines with J gene TRBJ1-2, with D unresolved. This CDR3 comprises 12 residues. The V and J ends lost 5 bases and 7 bases respectively, with 11 bases between them. CDR1 is SGHAT and CDR2 is FQNNGV in the germline V gene. CDR3 in DNA: TGTGCCAGCAGCCCGGCCGGTGGTGGCTACACCTTC. It yields the protein CASSPAGGGYTF.